The sequence of this TCR beta chain was determined in a study of T cell repertoires in cytomegalovirus infection. Study-level background: Public TCR beta signatures provided an indication of both CMV infection and a matching HLA type.

Germline loops: CDR1 SSHAT, CDR2 FNYEAQ (reference sequence). The CDR3 runs to 15 residues. This clonotype has ten or more counts. Its target is not known. Its ends do not fully match the called genes, so a read error is possible. Each CDR3 protein is one row after TCRdb ran MiXCR on the reads. The sample includes some 200,000 distinct CDR3 sequences, 8% to 10% of them seen just once. Study results and caveats: Carriers of CMV plus the relevant HLA were identified by cumulative public TCR beta family frequency.

The chain joins TRBV7-7 to TRBJ2-5; D gene ambiguous. This sequence originates from a human donor in good health (CMV status not recorded). Some clones in this sample may be carry-over from other donors' samples. The sequenced sample was PBMCs. The chain's CDR3 is CASSLASVPQETQYF. DNA for the CDR3: TGTGCTAGCAGCTTAGCTTCTGTGCCCCAAGAGACCCAGTACTTC.